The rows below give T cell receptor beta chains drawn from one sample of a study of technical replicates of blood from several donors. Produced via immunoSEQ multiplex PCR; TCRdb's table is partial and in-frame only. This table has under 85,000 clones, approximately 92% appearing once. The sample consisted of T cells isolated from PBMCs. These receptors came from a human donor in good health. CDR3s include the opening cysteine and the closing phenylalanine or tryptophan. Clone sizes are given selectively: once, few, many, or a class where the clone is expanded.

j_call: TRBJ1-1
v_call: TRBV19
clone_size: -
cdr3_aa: CASSSPDSLNTEAFF

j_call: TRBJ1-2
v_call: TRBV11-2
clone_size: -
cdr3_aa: CASSPRDSNYGYTF

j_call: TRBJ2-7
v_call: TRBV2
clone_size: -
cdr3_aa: CASSRDRLASVQYF

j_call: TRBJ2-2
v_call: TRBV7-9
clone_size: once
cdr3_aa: CASSSRQENTGELFF

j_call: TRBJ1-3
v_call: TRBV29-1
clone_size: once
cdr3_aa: CSAKTGGNTIYF

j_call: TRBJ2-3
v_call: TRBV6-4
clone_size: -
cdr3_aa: CASSNRESTDTQYF

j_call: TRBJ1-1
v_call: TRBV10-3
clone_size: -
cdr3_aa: CAISAKGQPNTEAFF

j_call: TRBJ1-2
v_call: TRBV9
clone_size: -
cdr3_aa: CASSPGTGVNYGYTF

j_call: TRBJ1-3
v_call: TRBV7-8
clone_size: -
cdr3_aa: CASSLGQGVGNTIYF

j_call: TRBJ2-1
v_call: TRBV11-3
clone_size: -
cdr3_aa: CASSLGRSSYNEQFF

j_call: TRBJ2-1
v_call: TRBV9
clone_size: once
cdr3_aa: CASSVAGTRYNEQFF

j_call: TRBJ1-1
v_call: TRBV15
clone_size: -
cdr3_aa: CATSRDLIGDRGLRGEAFF

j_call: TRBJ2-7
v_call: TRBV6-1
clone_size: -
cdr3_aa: CASSPNYEQYF

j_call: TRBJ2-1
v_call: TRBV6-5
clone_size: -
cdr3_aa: CASSSGGSDEQFF

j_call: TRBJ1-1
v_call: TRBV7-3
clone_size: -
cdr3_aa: CASSSQGSEAFF

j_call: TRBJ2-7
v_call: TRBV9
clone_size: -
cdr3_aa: CASSVGTANSYEQYF

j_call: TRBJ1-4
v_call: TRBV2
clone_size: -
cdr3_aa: CASSVEGNEKLFF

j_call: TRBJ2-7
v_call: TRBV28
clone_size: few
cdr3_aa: CASTPPPGQGFYEQYF

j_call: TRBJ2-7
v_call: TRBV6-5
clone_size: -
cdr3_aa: CASKGTGVSMQYF

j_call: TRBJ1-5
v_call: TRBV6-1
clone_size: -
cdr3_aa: CASIGAGRSQPQHF

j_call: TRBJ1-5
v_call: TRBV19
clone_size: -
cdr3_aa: CASSAAGPFQQPQHF

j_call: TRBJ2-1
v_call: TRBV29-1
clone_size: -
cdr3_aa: CSVERVTSHEQFF

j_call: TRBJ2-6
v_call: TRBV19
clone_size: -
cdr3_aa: CASNFGQTRSGANVLTF

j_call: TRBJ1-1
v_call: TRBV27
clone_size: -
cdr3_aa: CASSPDRENTEAFF

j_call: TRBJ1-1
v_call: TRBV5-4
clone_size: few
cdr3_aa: CASSLTVTVNTEAFF

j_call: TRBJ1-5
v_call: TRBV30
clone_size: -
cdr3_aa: CAWSATGDQPQHF

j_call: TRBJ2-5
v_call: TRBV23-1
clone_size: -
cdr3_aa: CASSQSSLLQETQYF

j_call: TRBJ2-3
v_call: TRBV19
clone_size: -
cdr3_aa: CASEGQGTDTQYF

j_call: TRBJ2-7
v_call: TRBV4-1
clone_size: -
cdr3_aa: CASSQEKPAIGYEQYF

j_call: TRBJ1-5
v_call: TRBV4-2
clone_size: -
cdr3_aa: CASSQPLGVYSNQPQHF

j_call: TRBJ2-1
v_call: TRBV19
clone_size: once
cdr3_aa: CASRKRTSGSYNEQFF

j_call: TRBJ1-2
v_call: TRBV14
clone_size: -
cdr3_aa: CASSQQGGGYTF

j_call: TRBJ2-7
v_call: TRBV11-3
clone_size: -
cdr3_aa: CASSLDAGGYEQYF

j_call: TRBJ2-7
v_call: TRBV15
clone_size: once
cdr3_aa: CATSRDERASGSEQYF

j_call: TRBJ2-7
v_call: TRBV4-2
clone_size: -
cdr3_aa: CASSQGTGAPYEQYF